These 23 T cell receptor beta chains were sequenced from one sample in a study of post-analysis software for immune sequencing data. Study-wide findings and caveats: The study found TRBV5-6, TRBV5-1 and TRBV20-1 among five TRBV segments more frequent in patients than controls.

No cognate antigen is known for these TCRs. Libraries were made from TCR beta cDNA, and they carried unique molecular identifiers. TCRdb analysed the PCR reads with MiXCR anew, one entry per CDR3 protein. The sample lists about 430,000 distinct CDR3 sequences; about 40% were seen once. Sequencing used blood. The source is a girl aged 2-10 years with multiple sclerosis.

The CDR3 DNA is TGCAGCGCCGTGGTGGAGGACTACGAGCAGTACTTC. It translates to CSAVVEDYEQYF. The rearrangement links TRBV29-1 to TRBJ2-7; D is perhaps TRBD2 (5 bases). The CDR3 length is 12 residues. Germline CDR1 and CDR2: SQVTM and ANQGSEA. V lost 7 bases to trimming and J lost 3 bases, with 13 bases between them.

This clonotype has just a few counts. The genes are TRBV21-1 and TRBJ2-7. TRBV21-1 is given as a pseudogene. The CDR3 has 12 amino acids. CDR3: CASRSCWGEQYF. Here the CDR3 DNA reads TGTGCCAGCCGTTCTTGCTGGGGCGAGCAGTACTTC.

This clonotype has only a few counts. CDR3 in DNA: TGCAGTGCTTTAACGACAGCGGGAAATGAAAAACTGTTTTTT. Its translation is CSALTTAGNEKLFF. The rearrangement joins TRBV20-1 to TRBJ1-4; tentative D call: TRBD1 (5 bases). The CDR3 extends over 14 amino acids. The V gene lost 5 bases and the J gene lost 5 bases, with 15 bases spanning the gap. Germline V CDR1 and CDR2: DFQATT, SNEGSKA (reference sequence).

The rearrangement uses TRBV30 and TRBJ1-1, with D maybe TRBD1 (5 bases). The germline V gene encodes CDR1 GTSNPN and CDR2 SVGIG (reference sequence). Trimming took 2 bases from V and 4 from J, leaving 11 bases between them. The CDR3 runs to 13 residues. The CDR3, as DNA: TGTGCCTGGAGTCGTCAGGGTACCACTGAAGCTTTCTTT. As protein: CAWSRQGTTEAFF.

This clonotype has a handful of counts. The rearrangement uses TRBV9 and TRBJ1-1, with D unclear. CDR3 length: 13 residues. Looked up from germline, CDR1 is SGDLS and CDR2 is YYNGEE. With 0 bases removed from V and 3 bases from J, the gap between germline ends came to 6 bases. Here the CDR3 reads CASSVVEDTEAFF. The DNA of the CDR3 is TGTGCCAGCAGCGTAGTTGAAGACACTGAAGCTTTCTTT.

The CDR3 loop reads CASSQAGTGGSPLHF. DNA for the CDR3: TGTGCCAGCAGCCAAGCCGGGACAGGGGGATCACCCCTCCACTTT. The chain carries TRBV3-1 and TRBJ1-6; 11 bases are shared with TRBD1. The CDR3 contains 15 residues. In germline, CDR1 is LGHDT, CDR2 YNNKEL (reference sequence). After removal of 1 base from V and 10 bases from J, the junction contained 3 bases not matched to a gene.

The chain combines TRBV4-3 with TRBJ2-3, with D possibly matching TRBD2 (6 bases). V shed 4 bases and J shed 3 bases, with 23 bases lying between them. Germline lookup yields CDR1 LGHNA and CDR2 YSLEER. This CDR3 region has 18 residues. The CDR3 nucleotides are TGCGCCAGCAGCCGAGGGGTGGGCTGGGGGGAAAGGACAGATACGCAGTATTTT. Translated, it gives CASSRGVGWGERTDTQYF.

This rearrangement joins TRBV5-1 to TRBJ1-2; tentatively, D is TRBD1 (5 bases). Trimming took off 1 base at V and 6 bases at J, with 16 bases between the two ends. The CDR3 loop spans 15 amino acids. The germline V gene encodes CDR1 SGHRS and CDR2 YFSETQ. Written as DNA, the CDR3 is TGCGCCAGCAGCTTGTGGACGATGGGGGGAAATGGCTACACCTTC. As protein: CASSLWTMGGNGYTF. Variable domain in full (rest from reference TRBV5-1 and TRBJ1-2): KAGVTQTPRYLIKTRGQQVTLSCSPISGHRSVSWYQQTPGQGLQFLFEYFSETQRNKGNFPGRFSGRQFSNSRSEMNVSTLELGDSALYLCASSLWTMGGNGYTFGSGTRLTVV.

The chain employs TRBV27 and TRBJ2-1; a possible D gene is TRBD2 (6 bases). Looked up from germline, CDR1 is MNHEY and CDR2 is SMNVEV (reference sequence). Trimming took 10 bases from V and 6 from J, leaving 13 bases between them. The CDR3 length is 12 residues. CDR3 DNA: TGTGCCACCTCGCAGGAGGGCAATGAGCAGTTCTTC. Protein sequence: CATSQEGNEQFF.

The rearrangement uses TRBV10-2 and TRBJ2-5; the match to TRBD2 covers 13 bases. The J call is uncertain, as TRBJ2-7 better fits the DNA end. From germline, CDR1 is WSHSY and CDR2 SAAADI. CDR3 size: 14 residues. DNA of the CDR3: TGCGCCAGCGGACTAGCGGGGGATAGGCGCGAGCAGTACTTC. Translating it yields CASGLAGDRREQYF.

This clonotype came up a few times. The rearrangement uses TRBV2 and TRBJ2-5; 7 bases line up with TRBD1. Unmatched junction bases numbered 7, after V lost 7 bases and J lost 2 bases. CDR1 is SNHLY and CDR2 is FYNNEI in the germline V gene. The CDR3 has 14 residues. CDR3 nucleotides: TGTGCCAGCATACCCGGGACAGAGCAAGAGACCCAGTACTTC. It encodes CASIPGTEQETQYF.

V gene TRBV29-1 combines with J gene TRBJ2-7, with 10 bases matching TRBD1. With 2 bases clipped from V and 6 bases from J, the junction kept 4 bases outside the gene matches. Germline values: CDR1 SQVTM, CDR2 ANQGSEA. The CDR3 totals 13 residues. This CDR3 is CSVETGQGSEQYF. CDR3 in DNA: TGCAGCGTTGAAACGGGACAGGGGAGCGAGCAGTACTTC.

This chain connects TRBV6-6 to TRBJ1-2; D is possibly TRBD1 (5 bases). Trimming took 0 bases from V and 5 from J, leaving 7 bases between them. The CDR3 length is 13 residues. CDR1 MNHNY and CDR2 SVGAGI come from the germline V gene (reference sequence). The CDR3 here is CASSYSPGYGYTF. CDR3 nucleotides: TGTGCCAGCAGTTACTCGCCAGGGTATGGCTACACCTTC.

This clonotype turned up a few times. The chain links TRBV13 to TRBJ2-5; D remains ambiguous. This CDR3 comprises 14 residues. Germline CDR1 is PRHDT and CDR2 is FYEKMQ (reference sequence). V was cut by 4 bases and J by 9 bases, with 18 bases left in between. CDR3 sequence reads: CASSSIVAYQAQYF. The CDR3 DNA sequence: TGTGCCAGCAGCTCAATTGTTGCCTACCAGGCCCAGTACTTC.

The rearrangement joins TRBV5-1 to TRBJ1-1, with D unresolved. In germline, CDR1 is SGHRS, CDR2 YFSETQ. V shed 4 bases and J shed 2 bases, with 18 bases lying between them. This CDR3 contains 16 residues. The CDR3, as DNA: TGCGCCAGCAGCCCCGGACCGGAAGGGTTCAACACTGAAGCTTTCTTT. It specifies CASSPGPEGFNTEAFF.

The chain couples TRBV4-3 to TRBJ2-5; 8 bases are a match to TRBD2. This CDR3 has 13 amino acids. Losses at the gene ends were 6 bases for V and 5 bases for J; bases not matched to a gene: 5. Germline V lookup: CDR1 LGHNA, CDR2 YSLEER. The CDR3 DNA is TGCGCCAGCAGTAAAGCGGGAGCTGAGACCCAGTACTTC. The encoded protein is CASSKAGAETQYF.

The CDR3 region is CASSSSLNTEAFF. DNA for the CDR3: TGTGCCAGCAGTTCAAGTTTGAACACTGAAGCTTTCTTT. The rearrangement joins TRBV28 to TRBJ1-1; D is uncertain. The V end lost 4 bases, the J end lost 0 bases, and 6 bases lay between the germline ends. The germline gives CDR1 MDHEN, CDR2 SYDVKM. This CDR3 contains 13 residues.

The chain carries TRBV20-1 and TRBJ2-3; D call uncertain. V was pared by 5 bases and J by 9 bases, with 12 bases between. Germline V CDR1 and CDR2: DFQATT, SNEGSKA (reference sequence). The length of the CDR3 is 11 residues. The CDR3 DNA reads as TGCAGTGCTTCCCTCCTCGGAACGCAGTATTTT. It specifies CSASLLGTQYF.

The CDR3 DNA follows: TGCAGTGCTAGAGAAGGTTGGGGGGGCTCCTATAATTCACCCCTCCACTTT. It specifies CSAREGWGGSYNSPLHF. The J gene is TRBJ1-6, the V gene TRBV20-1, with D possibly matching TRBD1 (5 bases). The CDR3 sequence is 17 residues long. Germline V lookup: CDR1 DFQATT, CDR2 SNEGSKA (reference sequence). Trimming stripped 0 bases from V and 0 bases from J, with 12 bases between.

The chain is built from TRBV11-2 and TRBJ2-3; TRBD2 matches 14 bases. The germline CDR1 and CDR2 sequences are SGHAT and FQNNGV. This CDR3 has 20 residues. The trim removed 3 bases at V and 1 base at J, leaving 12 bases unmatched. The CDR3 DNA follows: TGTGCCAGCAGCTTTTGGTCCGAATCGGGACTAGCGGGGGGCACAGATACGCAGTATTTT. Amino acid sequence: CASSFWSESGLAGGTDTQYF.

A few counts support this clonotype. This chain joins TRBV29-1 and TRBJ2-7, with 9 bases that match TRBD1. Per germline, CDR1 SQVTM and CDR2 ANQGSEA. The CDR3 spans 14 residues. Unmatched junction bases numbered 11, after V lost 8 bases and J lost 3 bases. The CDR3 DNA follows: TGCAGCATAATTGGGACAGGGAAAGACTACGAGCAGTACTTC. The encoded protein is CSIIGTGKDYEQYF.

This clonotype has a handful of counts. The rearrangement joins TRBV20-1 to TRBJ2-7, with D perhaps matching TRBD2 (5 bases). CDR3 length: 12 residues. Germline V gene sequence: CDR1 DFQATT, CDR2 SNEGSKA (reference sequence). Trimming left V 6 bases short and J 1 base short, with 10 bases between. The CDR3 reads CSAGGISYEQYF. Here the CDR3 DNA reads TGCAGTGCCGGAGGAATATCCTACGAGCAGTACTTC.

The gene calls are TRBV20-1 and TRBJ2-4; 9 nucleotides agree with TRBD2. The end of the DNA aligns better with TRBJ2-5, so the J call may be wrong. There are 16 residues in the CDR3. CDR1 DFQATT and CDR2 SNEGSKA come from the germline V gene (reference sequence). CDR3 sequence (DNA): TGCAGTGCTAGAGATCCCCTAGCGGGGAATAGTGAGACCCAGTACTTC. Residues: CSARDPLAGNSETQYF.